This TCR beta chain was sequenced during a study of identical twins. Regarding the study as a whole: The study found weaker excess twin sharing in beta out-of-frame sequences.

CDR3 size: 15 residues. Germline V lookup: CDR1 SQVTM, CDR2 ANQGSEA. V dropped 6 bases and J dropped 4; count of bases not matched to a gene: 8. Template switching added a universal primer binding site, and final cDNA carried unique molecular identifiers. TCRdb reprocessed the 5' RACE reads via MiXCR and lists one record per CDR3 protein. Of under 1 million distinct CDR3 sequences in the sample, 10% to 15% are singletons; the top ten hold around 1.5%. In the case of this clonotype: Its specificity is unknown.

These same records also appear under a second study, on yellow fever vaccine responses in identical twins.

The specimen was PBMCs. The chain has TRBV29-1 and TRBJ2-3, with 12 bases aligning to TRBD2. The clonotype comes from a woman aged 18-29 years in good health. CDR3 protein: CSVKRTSGNSDTQYF. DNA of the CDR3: TGCAGCGTCAAAAGGACTAGCGGGAATTCAGATACGCAGTATTTT.